This T cell receptor beta chain was observed in a study of cytomegalovirus exposure and HLA in healthy donors. The CDR3 length is 15 residues. CDR1 and CDR2 (germline): SGHVS, FNYEAQ. Generated by immunoSEQ multiplex PCR, the TCRdb table keeps only in-frame clones and is missing some. Counted here are about 98,000 clones, roughly 85% occurring once; the ten biggest clones make up roughly 3.8%. A note on this clone: The junction departs from the called germline gene at one end, perhaps through a read error.

The rearrangement joins TRBV7-6 to TRBJ2-1; D remains unclear. Sequenced: PBMCs. The sequence derives from a woman in her twenties or thirties in good health and CMV-seronegative. CDR3 nucleotides: TGTGCCAGCAGCCCCAAAACGTACTCCAACAATGAGCAGTTCTTC. This translates into CASSPKTYSNNEQFF.